This T cell receptor beta chain was sequenced in a study of shared clonotypes between healthy human individuals. Comments on this clone: The antigen is not known.

The genomic DNA of each subset was split evenly across several immunoSEQ plates. The data were produced by immunoSEQ multiplex PCR, yet TCRdb's version contains in-frame clones alone and is incomplete. Of about 820,000 clones in the sample, 80% to 95% were seen once. The germline gives CDR1 LGHNT, CDR2 FRNRAP. Trimming took 6 bases from V and 5 from J; bases not matched to a gene: 3. This CDR3 is 14 amino acids long. Points from the study as a whole: When compared with the clonotypes that were shared by all four sorted-subset donors, the non-shared clonotypes turned out to have lower generation probabilities.

Naive CD8 populations comprised CD45RO-negative cells positively selected for CCR7, excluding terminally differentiated effector memory CD45RA+ cells. V is TRBV12-5 and J is TRBJ2-1; 11 bases align to TRBD1. Sequenced material: naive CD8+ T cells sorted from blood. The sequence derives from a man aged 25 to 40 in good health. CDR3 nucleotide sequence: TGTGCTAGTGGCCCGGGACAGGGGGACAATGAGCAGTTCTTC. Translation gives CASGPGQGDNEQFF.